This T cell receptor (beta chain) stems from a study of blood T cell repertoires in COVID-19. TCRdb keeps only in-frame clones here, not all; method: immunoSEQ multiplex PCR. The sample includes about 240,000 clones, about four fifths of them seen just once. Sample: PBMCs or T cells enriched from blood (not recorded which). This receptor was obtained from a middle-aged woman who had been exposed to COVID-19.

The CDR3 DNA sequence: TGTGCCAGCAGCCTTGGACAGACTGAAGCTTTCTTT. It codes for CASSLGQTEAFF. This sequence joins TRBV3-1 (or the pseudogene TRBV3-2) and TRBJ1-1; perhaps TRBD1 as D (6 bases). Germline assignment: CDR1 LGHDT and CDR2 YNNKEL (reference sequence). The V gene lost 4 bases and the J gene lost 5 bases, with 8 bases spanning the gap. The CDR3 has 12 amino acids.